The 32 T cell receptor beta chains listed next were all sequenced from one sample in a study of identical twins. Using its own MiXCR run on the 5' RACE reads, TCRdb lists one record per CDR3 protein. The repertoire includes fewer than 900,000 distinct CDR3 sequences, roughly 18% of them detected once, and about an eighth sits in the top ten. These data also formed part of another study, on T cells expressing NK-cell markers.

Sequenced input: PBMCs. The source of these receptors is a woman younger than 30 in good health.

The chain uses TRBV30 and TRBJ2-1, with D possibly being TRBD1 (5 bases). Deletions cut 2 bases from V and 7 bases from J, with 15 bases between. CDR1 GTSNPN and CDR2 SVGIG come from the germline V gene (reference sequence). CDR3 length: 14 amino acids. CDR3 coding DNA: TGTGCCTGGAGTAAGACCCAGGGTGTGAATGAGCAGTTCTTC. This codes for CAWSKTQGVNEQFF.

This clonotype was picked up many times. The CDR3 here is CASRFGTGDTEAFF. In DNA, the CDR3 is TGTGCCAGCAGGTTCGGGACAGGGGACACTGAAGCTTTCTTT. This chain joins TRBV6-1 and TRBJ1-1; 10 bases are shared with TRBD1. Germline CDR1 and CDR2: MNHNS and SASEGT. This CDR3 has 14 amino acids. V lost 6 bases and J lost 3; bases outside the gene matches: 4.

This chain uses TRBV12-3 or TRBV12-4 with TRBJ2-1; D is unresolved. V was pared by 0 bases and J by 5 bases, with 8 bases between. The CDR3 is 14 residues long. The CDR3 here is CASSLAEKDNEQFF. The CDR3 DNA is TGTGCCAGCAGTTTAGCGGAAAAAGACAATGAGCAGTTCTTC.

This clonotype has more than one count but fewer than ten. The chain carries TRBV20-1 and TRBJ2-1; D possibly uses TRBD1 or TRBD2 (5 bases each). V was cut by 0 bases and J by 7 bases, with 16 bases left in between. Germline loops: CDR1 DFQATT, CDR2 SNEGSKA (reference sequence). The length of the CDR3 is 15 residues. CDR3 amino acids: CSARDGAVATNEQFF. The CDR3 DNA follows: TGCAGTGCTAGAGATGGGGCAGTAGCGACGAATGAGCAGTTCTTC.

This clonotype was detected ten times or more. This chain uses TRBV15 with TRBJ1-2; D remains ambiguous. The V end was cut by 0 bases, the J end by 8 bases, with 13 bases between. In germline, CDR1 is LNHNV, CDR2 YYDKDF (reference sequence). This CDR3 is 14 amino acids long. CDR3: CATSREGGLSGYTF. CDR3 nucleotides: TGTGCCACCAGCAGAGAGGGTGGGTTGAGCGGCTACACCTTC.

The chain joins TRBV3-1 to TRBJ2-5; D is possibly TRBD2 (5 bases). The germline V and J ends were trimmed by 4 bases and 4 bases, with 19 bases remaining between them. This CDR3 spans 16 amino acids. In germline, CDR1 is LGHDT, CDR2 YNNKEL (reference sequence). The CDR3 DNA reads TGTGCCAGCAGCCGGAGCGGCGGGCACGATAGAGAGACCCAGTACTTC. Its protein product is CASSRSGGHDRETQYF.

This clonotype has more than one count but fewer than ten. The chain employs TRBV20-1 and TRBJ2-7; TRBD1 or TRBD2 may be the D gene (5 bases each). V was trimmed by 5 bases and J by 0 bases, leaving 14 bases between them. This CDR3 has 14 amino acids. Germline assignment: CDR1 DFQATT and CDR2 SNEGSKA (reference sequence). For the CDR3, the DNA is TGCAGTGCTGGGGTGGGACCGTTCTCCTACGAGCAGTACTTC. This translates into CSAGVGPFSYEQYF.

This chain connects TRBV7-8 to TRBJ1-2; the match to TRBD1 covers 9 bases. The CDR3 consists of 15 residues. Trimming removed 1 base from V and 8 bases from J; junction bases left unmatched: 8. CDR1 and CDR2 (germline): SGHVS, FQNEAQ. CDR3: CASSLEGTGIGGYTF. The CDR3 nucleotides read TGTGCCAGCAGCTTAGAGGGGACAGGGATTGGAGGCTACACCTTC.

The J gene is TRBJ2-3, the V gene TRBV10-1; 13 bases map to TRBD2. CDR3 length: 16 residues. Per germline, CDR1 WNHNN and CDR2 SYGVQD (reference sequence). V dropped 4 bases and J dropped 2; count of bases not matched to a gene: 3. The CDR3 reads CASSGTSGGITDTQYF. The CDR3 DNA sequence: TGCGCCAGCAGTGGGACTAGCGGGGGCATCACAGATACGCAGTATTTT.

The chain carries TRBV5-1 and TRBJ2-7; maybe TRBD2 (5 bases). V was trimmed by 3 bases and J by 0 bases, leaving 13 bases between them. CDR1 SGHRS and CDR2 YFSETQ come from the germline V gene. The CDR3 contains 15 residues. The CDR3 DNA follows: TGCGCCAGCAGCTCCCCGTTTGGGAGCTCCTACGAGCAGTACTTC. Translation gives CASSSPFGSSYEQYF.

This clonotype was recorded a few times. The chain links TRBV12-3 or TRBV12-4 to TRBJ2-6; TRBD2 might be the D (5 bases). V lost 8 bases to trimming and J lost 4 bases, with 12 bases between them. The CDR3 contains 14 residues. CDR3 bases: TGTGCCAGCGACGGCGGGCCCGGGGCCAACGTCCTGACTTTC. Encoded protein: CASDGGPGANVLTF.

This clonotype was picked up many times. V and J are TRBV20-1 and TRBJ2-7, with 7 bases lining up with TRBD2. J gave up 0 bases and V 4 bases, and 3 bases lay outside the gene matches. Germline loops: CDR1 DFQATT, CDR2 SNEGSKA (reference sequence). The CDR3 is 13 amino acids. The CDR3 sequence: CSATSGLSYEQYF. As DNA, the CDR3 is TGCAGTGCTACTAGCGGTCTCTCCTACGAGCAGTACTTC.

This chain links TRBV29-1 with TRBJ2-1; either TRBD1 or TRBD2 may supply D (6 bases each). CDR3 length: 14 residues. Germline CDR1 and CDR2: SQVTM and ANQGSEA. V was shortened by 3 bases and J by 1 base, with 10 bases between the two germline ends. CDR3 in DNA: TGCAGCGTTGACGGGGGCGAGTCCTACAATGAGCAGTTCTTC. This codes for CSVDGGESYNEQFF.

This clonotype has just a few counts. The chain joins TRBV29-1 to TRBJ1-1, with D uncertain. V was shortened by 7 bases and J by 0 bases, with 12 bases between the two germline ends. The germline gives CDR1 SQVTM, CDR2 ANQGSEA. The CDR3 is made up of 13 amino acids. Here the CDR3 reads CSASPDMNTEAFF. The CDR3 DNA follows: TGCAGCGCAAGCCCCGACATGAACACTGAAGCTTTCTTT.

This clonotype was counted only a few times. V is TRBV9 and J is TRBJ2-1, with D maybe TRBD2 (5 bases). The length of the CDR3 is 16 residues. The V end lost 2 bases, the J end lost 6 bases, and 18 bases lay between the germline ends. From germline, CDR1 is SGDLS and CDR2 YYNGEE. The DNA of the CDR3 is TGTGCCAGCAGCGTTTCCGGGAACGGTCTCGGCAATGAGCAGTTCTTC. It translates to CASSVSGNGLGNEQFF. The full variable domain, completed using reference TRBV9 and TRBJ2-1, is DSGVTQTPKHLITATGQRVTLRCSPRSGDLSVYWYQQSLDQGLQFLIQYYNGEERAKGNILERFSAQQFPDLHSELNLSSLELGDSALYFCASSVSGNGLGNEQFFGPGTRLTVL.

V is TRBV12-3 or TRBV12-4 and J is TRBJ1-5; a possible D gene is TRBD1 (5 bases). The V gene lost 6 bases and the J gene lost 6 bases, with 12 bases spanning the gap. This CDR3 is 13 amino acids long. This chain's CDR3 is CASRRDVLQPQHF. The CDR3 nucleotides are TGTGCCAGCAGACGGGACGTTCTTCAGCCCCAGCATTTT.

In this sample, this clonotype turned up a few times. The chain uses TRBV7-8 and TRBJ1-5, with a weak D call TRBD1 (5 bases). From germline, CDR1 is SGHVS and CDR2 FQNEAQ. The CDR3 covers 15 residues. V was clipped by 5 bases and J by 1 base, with 12 bases between them. Written as DNA, the CDR3 is TGTGCCAGCAGCGCCCTCACAGGCAGCAATCAGCCCCAGCATTTT. It translates to CASSALTGSNQPQHF.

This clonotype came up a few times. The rearrangement uses TRBV6-4 and TRBJ1-1; perhaps TRBD1 as D (5 bases). The V gene's germline CDR1 is MRHNA and CDR2 SNTAGT. The V end lost 5 bases, the J end lost 5 bases, and 18 bases lay between the germline ends. The CDR3 totals 15 residues. The CDR3 DNA sequence: TGTGCCAGCAGTTCTGGGCACCAGGGTGGTACTGAAGCTTTCTTT. This encodes CASSSGHQGGTEAFF.

This clonotype was seen more than once but under ten times. V gene TRBV15 combines with J gene TRBJ2-7; D gene unclear. Germline values: CDR1 LNHNV, CDR2 YYDKDF (reference sequence). The CDR3 sequence is 13 residues long. Between the trimmed V and J ends, which lost 0 bases and 3 bases, there was a span of 6 bases. CDR3 in DNA: TGTGCCACCAGCAGAGACTTATTCTACGAGCAGTACTTC. This sequence encodes CATSRDLFYEQYF.

This chain uses TRBV7-2 with TRBJ1-2, with D unresolved. CDR1 and CDR2 from the germline V gene are SGHTA and FQGNSA. This CDR3 region has 13 residues. Trimming removed 5 bases at V and 5 bases at J, with 12 bases between. CDR3 nucleotides: TGTGCCAGCAGCGCACGTACGGAATATGGCTACACCTTC. The encoded protein is CASSARTEYGYTF. The full variable domain, rest sourced from reference TRBV7-2 and TRBJ1-2, is GAGVSQSPSNKVTEKGKDVELRCDPISGHTALYWYRQSLGQGLEFLIYFQGNSAPDKSGLPSDRFSAERTGGSVSTLTIQRTQQEDSAVYLCASSARTEYGYTFGSGTRLTVV.

This clonotype appeared a few times. The chain is built from TRBV27 and TRBJ2-7; maybe TRBD2 (6 bases). From germline, CDR1 is MNHEY and CDR2 SMNVEV (reference sequence). The CDR3 contains 14 residues. V was cut by 4 bases and J by 3 bases, with 13 bases left in between. DNA of the CDR3: TGTGCCAGCAGTTGGTCAGCGGGCGGCTACGAGCAGTACTTC. Translated, it gives CASSWSAGGYEQYF.

The table lists this clonotype with a few counts. This chain uses TRBV6-2 or TRBV6-3 with TRBJ2-2; D remains unclear. Trimming removed 2 bases at V and 0 bases at J, with 7 bases between. The CDR3 loop spans 15 amino acids. Germline CDR1 MNHEY, CDR2 SVGEGT. CDR3 coding DNA: TGTGCCAGCAGTTACAGGACGACGAACACCGGGGAGCTGTTTTTT. Its translation is CASSYRTTNTGELFF.

V gene TRBV7-9 combines with J gene TRBJ1-1; possibly TRBD1 for D (5 bases). The CDR3 has 14 amino acids. CDR1 SEHNR and CDR2 FQNEAQ come from the germline V gene (reference sequence). The V end lost 4 bases, the J end lost 3 bases, and 12 bases lay between the germline ends. The CDR3 nucleotides read TGTGCCAGCAGCTCCAGGGTTAGGGACACTGAAGCTTTCTTT. The encoded protein is CASSSRVRDTEAFF.

This chain links TRBV12-3 or TRBV12-4 with TRBJ1-5; D gene uncertain. Trimming took 7 bases from V and 0 from J, leaving 16 bases between them. The CDR3 contains 16 residues. The CDR3 nucleotides read TGTGCCAGCACCCTCGGACGGCCTAATAGCAATCAGCCCCAGCATTTT. This codes for CASTLGRPNSNQPQHF.

The sample holds a few counts of this clonotype. The chain employs TRBV2 and TRBJ2-1; tentatively, D is TRBD2 (5 bases). V was clipped by 6 bases and J by 1 base, with 19 bases between them. The germline gives CDR1 SNHLY, CDR2 FYNNEI. The length of the CDR3 is 17 residues. The DNA for the CDR3 is TGTGCCAGCAGCGAAACACCAAGCGGCGGATCCTACAATGAGCAGTTCTTC. This codes for CASSETPSGGSYNEQFF.

The chain is built from TRBV11-3 and TRBJ1-1; 9 bases agree with TRBD1. J lost 3 bases, V lost 5 bases, and 10 bases had no gene match. This CDR3 is 16 amino acids long. Germline lookup yields CDR1 SGHNT and CDR2 YENEEA. The CDR3 is CASSKGTGWIYTEAFF. CDR3 nucleotide sequence: TGTGCCAGCAGCAAAGGGACAGGGTGGATTTACACTGAAGCTTTCTTT. The full variable domain, rest sourced from reference TRBV11-3 and TRBJ1-1, is EAGVVQSPRYKIIEKKQPVAFWCNPISGHNTLYWYLQNLGQGPELLIRYENEEAVDDSQLPKDRFSAERLKGVDSTLKIQPAELGDSAVYLCASSKGTGWIYTEAFFGQGTRLTVV.

There are a few counts of this clonotype. The rearrangement links TRBV12-3 or TRBV12-4 to TRBJ1-2; 7 positions match TRBD1. The CDR3 consists of 13 residues. V lost 6 bases to trimming and J lost 8 bases; unmatched junction nucleotides: 9. CDR3 in DNA: TGTGCCAGCAGCCCCGGACAGGTTTTGGGCTACACCTTC. Residues: CASSPGQVLGYTF.

The table lists this clonotype with many counts. The V and J genes are TRBV12-3 or TRBV12-4 and TRBJ1-5; D is undetermined. V was trimmed by 5 bases and J by 7 bases, leaving 9 bases between them. The CDR3 runs 12 residues. CDR3 sequence reads: CASSADVQPQHF. CDR3 nucleotide sequence: TGTGCCAGCAGTGCGGACGTACAGCCCCAGCATTTT.

The CDR3 reads CASSLVSGGFTEAFF. CDR3 DNA: TGTGCCAGCAGCTTAGTGTCCGGGGGCTTCACTGAAGCTTTCTTT. The chain joins TRBV7-9 to TRBJ1-1; D possibly corresponds to TRBD1 (6 bases). With 1 base removed from V and 4 bases from J, the gap between germline ends came to 13 bases. The CDR3 spans 15 residues. The V gene's germline CDR1 is SEHNR and CDR2 FQNEAQ (reference sequence).

In its sample, this clonotype was seen many times. The J gene is TRBJ2-1, the V gene TRBV5-1; D is possibly TRBD1 (5 bases). The germline gives CDR1 SGHRS, CDR2 YFSETQ. This CDR3 is built from 13 residues. V lost 3 bases to trimming and J lost 5 bases, with 9 bases between them. The CDR3 DNA reads as TGCGCCAGCAGCTCGCTAGGGGACAATGAGCAGTTCTTC. This encodes CASSSLGDNEQFF.

V is TRBV12-3 or TRBV12-4 and J is TRBJ2-2, with TRBD1 identical over 8 bases. V lost 5 bases and J lost 6; bases outside the gene matches: 5. The CDR3 is made up of 14 amino acids. The CDR3 loop reads CASSGQGEAGELFF. The DNA of the CDR3 is TGTGCCAGCAGTGGACAGGGAGAGGCCGGGGAGCTGTTTTTT.

The rearrangement uses TRBV7-9 and TRBJ2-5; 10 positions agree with TRBD2. CDR3 length: 15 residues. Germline-derived CDR1 and CDR2 are SEHNR and FQNEAQ (reference sequence). V lost 4 bases to trimming and J lost 1 base; unmatched junction nucleotides: 3. The CDR3 DNA is TGTGCCAGCAGCTCCCTAGCGGGAGTCCAAGAGACCCAGTACTTC. It translates to CASSSLAGVQETQYF.